Following are 16 T cell receptor beta chains from one sample sequenced in a study of cytomegalovirus exposure and HLA in healthy donors listed by TCRdb under 2017. Libraries were built with the immunoSEQ multiplex PCR assay. For the multiplex PCR, a mixture combining 60 forward primers for TCR Vbeta segments and 13 reverse primers for TCR Jbeta segments was used. TCRdb obtained this table from immuneACCESS and retained in-frame rearrangements with V and J assigned. These tables miss some clones; where compared with another copy, unresolved V genes account for less than half of the shortfall, and the remainder is unexplained. The sample data list about 89,000 clones, and under 80% of these were observed just once. The ten largest make up about 5.9% of the sample. Sequenced sample: PBMCs. The receptors originated from a woman in her twenties or thirties in good health and CMV-seronegative.

This clone showed up just a few times. V and J are TRBV7-7 and TRBJ2-1; 10 bases are shared with TRBD1. Trimming at V came to 3 bases and at J to 7 bases, leaving 3 bases not matched to a gene. This CDR3 spans 14 amino acids. The germline CDR1 and CDR2 sequences are SSHAT and FNYEAQ (reference sequence). The CDR3, as DNA: TGTGCCAGCAGCTTCGGGACAGGGGTGAATGAGCAGTTCTTC. It specifies CASSFGTGVNEQFF.

The chain employs TRBV5-1 and TRBJ2-7; perhaps TRBD2 as D (5 bases). The V gene lost 4 bases and the J gene lost 6 bases, with 14 bases spanning the gap. Germline V gene sequence: CDR1 SGHRS, CDR2 YFSETQ. This CDR3 has 13 residues. CDR3 loop: CASSLTDLGEQYF. CDR3 nucleotides: TGCGCCAGCAGCCTGACGGACTTAGGCGAGCAGTACTTC.

The V call is TRBV10-1, the J call TRBJ2-2; 7 nucleotides align to TRBD2. Trimming at V came to 4 bases and at J to 4 bases, leaving 3 bases not matched to a gene. From germline, CDR1 is WNHNN and CDR2 SYGVQD (reference sequence). This CDR3 contains 14 residues. Written as DNA, the CDR3 is TGCGCCAGCAGTGGGGGGGGAGGCACCGGGGAGCTGTTTTTT. This gives the protein CASSGGGGTGELFF.

A note on this clone: Other DNA sequences in the same sample also yield this CDR3. The V call is TRBV19, the J call TRBJ1-4; the match to TRBD1 covers 8 bases. The CDR3 loop spans 14 amino acids. The junction had 7 bases not matched to a gene; V was cut back by 8 bases and J by 5 bases. Per the germline V gene, CDR1 is LNHDA and CDR2 is SQIVND (reference sequence). Here the CDR3 reads CASRPGGSNEKLFF. The DNA of the CDR3 is TGTGCCAGTCGCCCAGGGGGCTCGAATGAAAAACTGTTTTTT.

This chain uses TRBV13 with TRBJ2-2; 7 bases fit TRBD2. Looked up from germline, CDR1 is PRHDT and CDR2 is FYEKMQ (reference sequence). There are 13 residues in the CDR3. Unmatched junction bases numbered 3, after V lost 4 bases and J lost 7 bases. The CDR3 region has the DNA TGTGCCAGCAGCTCCCTAGCGGACGGGGAGCTGTTTTTT. Protein product: CASSSLADGELFF.

The genes are TRBV7-8 and TRBJ1-2; tentatively, D is TRBD1 (6 bases). V shed 10 bases and J shed 2 bases, with 14 bases lying between them. In germline, CDR1 is SGHVS, CDR2 FQNEAQ. CDR3 length: 13 amino acids. The CDR3 spells CATTTGVNYGYTF. In DNA form, the CDR3 reads TGTGCCACCACGACAGGAGTCAACTATGGCTACACCTTC.

The table lists this clone with a count of one. The rearrangement joins TRBV19 to TRBJ1-5; maybe TRBD1 (6 bases). V was cut by 5 bases and J by 11 bases, with 19 bases left in between. The CDR3 extends over 14 amino acids. Germline loops: CDR1 LNHDA, CDR2 SQIVND (reference sequence). The CDR3, as DNA: TGTGCCAGTAGTCATGGACAGTCAATAATAGCCCAGCATTTT. This encodes CASSHGQSIIAQHF.

This sequence joins TRBV5-6 and TRBJ2-7; a weak D match, TRBD2 (6 bases). The CDR3 totals 15 residues. The V gene's germline CDR1 is SGHDT and CDR2 YYEEEE. With 3 bases removed from V and 4 bases from J, the gap between germline ends came to 17 bases. The CDR3 nucleotides read TGTGCCAGCAGCTGGGGCCCCGGGACTCAATACGAGCAGTACTTC. It specifies CASSWGPGTQYEQYF. The variable domain in full, with the rest retrieved from reference TRBV5-6 and TRBJ2-7, is DAGVTQSPTHLIKTRGQQVTLRCSPKSGHDTVSWYQQALGQGPQFIFQYYEEEERQRGNFPDRFSGHQFPNYSSELNVNALLLGDSALYLCASSWGPGTQYEQYFGPGTRLTVT.

This clone was seen a few times. The chain recombines TRBV5-1 with TRBJ2-7, with TRBD2 matching 10 bases. Per germline, CDR1 SGHRS and CDR2 YFSETQ. The junction had 12 bases not matched to a gene; V was cut back by 0 bases and J by 6 bases. The CDR3 extends over 17 amino acids. CDR3 sequence: CASSLAGTSVGTGEQYF. CDR3 bases: TGCGCCAGCAGCTTGGCTGGGACTAGCGTGGGGACAGGCGAGCAGTACTTC.

The chain couples TRBV27 to TRBJ2-2, with D hard to call. CDR3 length: 15 amino acids. V lost 6 bases and J lost 3, with 14 bases in between. Germline V gives CDR1 MNHEY, CDR2 SMNVEV (reference sequence). Written as DNA, the CDR3 is TGTGCCAGCAGGAATCTTCCCTCGGACACCGGGGAGCTGTTTTTT. Translation gives CASRNLPSDTGELFF.

As to this clone: The limits of the CDR3 on the DNA are not certain, so only TCRdb's listed CDR3 is given. V and J are TRBV5-8 and TRBJ2-3; no DNA check was done on the table's D call, TRBD1. Germline V lookup: CDR1 SGHTS, CDR2 YDEGEE. Ends included, the CDR3 has 16 residues. The CDR3 loop is CASRHFGDTGTDTQYF.

The V call is TRBV2, the J call TRBJ2-2; D perhaps matches TRBD1 (6 bases). Germline V gene lookup returns CDR1 SNHLY and CDR2 FYNNEI. V was pared by 4 bases and J by 0 bases, with 15 bases between. The CDR3 runs to 17 residues. CDR3 in DNA: TGTGCCAGCAGTGCCAGGGGCGTTGGTCCGAACACCGGGGAGCTGTTTTTT. Its protein product is CASSARGVGPNTGELFF.

This chain links TRBV4-3 with TRBJ2-3, with D possibly TRBD2 on 5 matching bases. V lost 1 base and J 2 bases, leaving 10 bases between the germline ends. The CDR3 extends over 15 amino acids. Germline CDR1 reads LGHNA; CDR2 reads YSLEER. The CDR3 sequence is CASSQGGSPTDTQYF. CDR3 sequence (DNA): TGCGCCAGCAGCCAAGGCGGGTCCCCCACAGATACGCAGTATTTT.

The chain links TRBV19 to TRBJ1-1, with D perhaps matching TRBD1 (6 bases). V shed 1 base and J shed 5 bases, with 14 bases lying between them. The CDR3 spans 15 residues. Germline loops: CDR1 LNHDA, CDR2 SQIVND (reference sequence). This CDR3 is CASSIALQGSTEAFF. The CDR3 nucleotides read TGTGCCAGTAGTATAGCCCTACAGGGAAGTACTGAAGCTTTCTTT.

This clone has a count of ten or more. The gene calls are TRBV5-5 and TRBJ2-7; tentatively, D is TRBD1 (5 bases). Trimming left V 1 base short and J 3 bases short, with 5 bases between. The CDR3 covers 12 residues. Germline loops: CDR1 SGHKS, CDR2 YYEKEE (reference sequence). The CDR3 DNA follows: TGTGCCAGCAGCTTGAGGGGCTACGAGCAGTACTTC. Translated, it gives CASSLRGYEQYF.

The chain employs TRBV11-3 and TRBJ1-1; 8 bases match TRBD1. V lost 1 base, J lost 2 bases, and 6 bases stayed unmatched. The CDR3 covers 16 residues. Germline V gene lookup returns CDR1 SGHNT and CDR2 YENEEA. DNA for the CDR3: TGTGCCAGCAGCTTAGCACAGGGGGTGGGTAACACTGAAGCTTTCTTT. Translation: CASSLAQGVGNTEAFF.